The 14 T cell receptor beta chains below all came from one sample that was sequenced in a study of STAT5B mutations in CD4+ large granular lymphocyte leukemia. Here immunoSEQ multiplex PCR was the method, and the copy in TCRdb shows in-frame clones only, minus some. Of about 35,000 clones listed, 65% to 80% are singletons. Sequenced material: CD4+ T cells from blood buffy coats. The receptors were sampled from a human donor in good health.

The rearrangement uses TRBV19 and TRBJ2-5; 9 nucleotides agree with TRBD1. V gave up 6 bases and J gave up 1 base; unmatched junction bases: 15. CDR3 length: 18 amino acids. The V gene's germline CDR1 is LNHDA and CDR2 SQIVND (reference sequence). The CDR3 region has the DNA TGTGCCAGTAGCCCAACCGGGACAGGGTTATTCCTCCAAGAGACCCAGTACTTC. Protein product: CASSPTGTGLFLQETQYF.

The V call is TRBV19, the J call TRBJ2-7; TRBD1 matches at 10 bases. Unmatched junction bases numbered 6, after V lost 5 bases and J lost 5 bases. The length of the CDR3 is 14 residues. CDR1 and CDR2 from the germline V gene are LNHDA and SQIVND (reference sequence). The DNA for the CDR3 is TGTGCCAGTAGTCTCCGGGACAGGGGTAACGAGCAGTACTTC. Encoded protein: CASSLRDRGNEQYF.

The genes are TRBV9 and TRBJ2-1; D assignment may be TRBD1 or TRBD2 (6 bases each). CDR3 length: 13 residues. Trimming pared 0 bases from V and 9 bases from J, leaving 10 bases between. CDR1 SGDLS and CDR2 YYNGEE come from the germline V gene. Here the CDR3 reads CASSVGGAGEQFF. CDR3 in DNA: TGTGCCAGCAGCGTAGGGGGGGCTGGTGAGCAGTTCTTC.

V is TRBV7-6 and J is TRBJ2-7, with TRBD2 identical over 8 bases. With V trimmed by 4 bases and J by 1 base, 12 bases remained unmatched. The germline CDR1 and CDR2 sequences are SGHVS and FNYEAQ. The CDR3 is made up of 17 amino acids. CDR3 sequence: CASSSQPTSASSYEQYF. In DNA form, the CDR3 reads TGTGCCAGCAGCTCACAGCCGACTAGCGCTTCATCCTACGAGCAGTACTTC.

The chain employs TRBV29-1 and TRBJ2-3; 7 nucleotides match TRBD2. Germline values: CDR1 SQVTM, CDR2 ANQGSEA. Unmatched junction bases numbered 6, after V lost 6 bases and J lost 6 bases. This CDR3 comprises 12 residues. Here the CDR3 reads CSVVSGVDTQYF. The CDR3 DNA is TGCAGCGTCGTAAGCGGGGTGGATACGCAGTATTTT.

The rearrangement joins TRBV9 to TRBJ2-1, with 7 bases lining up with TRBD1. CDR3 length: 15 amino acids. CDR1 is SGDLS and CDR2 is YYNGEE in the germline V gene. The J segment lost 3 bases and the V segment lost 4 bases, leaving 7 bases of the junction unmatched. CDR3 bases: TGTGCCAGCAGCCGCCGGGACAGTGACTACAATGAGCAGTTCTTC. This codes for CASSRRDSDYNEQFF. Full variable domain (missing parts from reference TRBV9 and TRBJ2-1): DSGVTQTPKHLITATGQRVTLRCSPRSGDLSVYWYQQSLDQGLQFLIQYYNGEERAKGNILERFSAQQFPDLHSELNLSSLELGDSALYFCASSRRDSDYNEQFFGPGTRLTVL.

This clone has just a few counts. This sequence joins TRBV28 and TRBJ2-1, with D hard to call. CDR3 size: 12 residues. Trimming shortened V by 5 bases and J by 8 bases, and 10 bases separated the two germline ends. Per germline, CDR1 MDHEN and CDR2 SYDVKM. In DNA form, the CDR3 reads TGTGCCAGCAGTCCAGTGCTGGATGAGCAGTTCTTC. Its translation is CASSPVLDEQFF.

The chain has TRBV6-4 and TRBJ1-4; possible D gene TRBD1, 5 bases. Trimming took off 10 bases at V and 0 bases at J, with 12 bases between the two ends. Germline lookup yields CDR1 MRHNA and CDR2 SNTAGT. CDR3 length: 14 amino acids. CDR3 region: CATRRDATNEKLFF. The CDR3 DNA sequence: TGTGCCACCCGTCGGGACGCAACTAATGAAAAACTGTTTTTT.

The chain recombines TRBV19 with TRBJ1-2, with TRBD1 as a possible D gene (6 bases). CDR1 is LNHDA, CDR2 SQIVND, per germline (reference sequence). There are 14 residues in the CDR3. V lost 7 bases and J 0 bases, leaving 12 bases between the germline ends. CDR3 in amino acids: CASKRGQTNYGYTF. The CDR3 DNA follows: TGTGCCAGTAAACGGGGGCAGACTAACTATGGCTACACCTTC.

The V call is TRBV25-1, the J call TRBJ2-4; D uncertain. Trimming took off 4 bases at V and 0 bases at J, with 7 bases between the two ends. This CDR3 has 14 amino acids. Germline lookup yields CDR1 MGHDK and CDR2 SYGVNS. The chain's CDR3 is CASSGELAKNIQYF. DNA of the CDR3: TGTGCCAGCAGTGGAGAACTAGCCAAAAACATTCAGTACTTC.

The V and J genes are TRBV18 and TRBJ2-3; tentative D call: TRBD2 (5 bases). Trimming removed 0 bases at V and 4 bases at J, with 8 bases between. CDR3 length: 14 residues. CDR1 is KGHSH, CDR2 LQKENI, per germline. The CDR3 nucleotides read TGTGCCAGCTCACCACCGGGAGCCTCAGATACGCAGTATTTT. This codes for CASSPPGASDTQYF.

The V call is TRBV11-3, the J call TRBJ2-7; D call uncertain. Per germline, CDR1 SGHNT and CDR2 YENEEA. The CDR3 contains 11 residues. The V end was cut by 4 bases, the J end by 3 bases, with 4 bases between. The CDR3 DNA is TGTGCCAGCAGCTACCTCTACGAGCAGTACTTC. It translates to CASSYLYEQYF.

The rearrangement links TRBV18 to TRBJ2-1; 7 bases are shared with TRBD1. Germline V gene data show CDR1 as KGHSH and CDR2 as LQKENI. The CDR3 is made up of 14 amino acids. With V trimmed by 4 bases and J by 8 bases, 8 bases remained unmatched. The CDR3 sequence is CASSLGTVSYEQFF. The CDR3 DNA reads as TGTGCCAGCTCACTTGGGACAGTTTCCTATGAGCAGTTCTTC.

V is TRBV5-5 and J is TRBJ2-6, with unresolved D. Germline V gene lookup returns CDR1 SGHKS and CDR2 YYEKEE (reference sequence). The CDR3 extends over 15 amino acids. The V and J ends lost 4 bases and 2 bases respectively, with 10 bases between them. This chain's CDR3 is CASSHTRTGANVLTF. Written as DNA, the CDR3 is TGTGCCAGCAGCCACACTCGGACTGGGGCCAACGTCCTGACTTTC. The full variable domain, with the rest looked up from reference TRBV5-5 and TRBJ2-6, is DAGVTQSPTHLIKTRGQQVTLRCSPISGHKSVSWYQQVLGQGPQFIFQYYEKEERGRGNFPDRFSARQFPNYSSELNVNALLLGDSALYLCASSHTRTGANVLTFGAGSRLTVL.